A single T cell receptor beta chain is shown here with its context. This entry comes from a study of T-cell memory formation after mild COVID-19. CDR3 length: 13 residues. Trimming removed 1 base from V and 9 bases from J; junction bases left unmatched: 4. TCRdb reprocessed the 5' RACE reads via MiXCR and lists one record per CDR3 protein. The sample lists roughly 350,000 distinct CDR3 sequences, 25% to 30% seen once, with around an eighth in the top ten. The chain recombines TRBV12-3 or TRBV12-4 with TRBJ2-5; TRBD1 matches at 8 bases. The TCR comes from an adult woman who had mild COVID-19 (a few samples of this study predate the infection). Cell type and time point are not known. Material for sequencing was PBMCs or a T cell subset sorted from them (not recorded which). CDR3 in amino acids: CASSLVQGASQYF. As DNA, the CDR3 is TGTGCCAGCAGTTTAGTCCAGGGGGCATCCCAGTACTTC.